This T cell receptor beta chain was found in a study of cytomegalovirus exposure and HLA in healthy donors. Details on this clone: As yet, its antigen is unknown.

The donors were members of the validation cohort, which comprised 120 subjects and was separate from the first cohort of several hundred subjects. Points from the study as a whole: Among TCR beta chains, those listed as cytomegalovirus-associated numbered some 160. The TCR clusters that emerged in the first cohort tended, a later analysis found, to co-occur in the approximately 110 validation repertoires.

Libraries were prepared by immunoSEQ multiplex PCR; TCRdb keeps only in-frame clonotypes and omits some of them. The top ten hold around 0.8% of the sample, which has more than 250,000 clones, 86% seen once. The clonotype was recovered from a woman under 30 in good health and CMV-seronegative. Sample: PBMCs.

This chain's CDR3 is CSVRQGAQNTEAFF. DNA for the CDR3: TGCAGCGTTAGGCAGGGGGCTCAGAACACTGAAGCTTTCTTT. This sequence joins TRBV29-1 and TRBJ1-1; the match to TRBD1 covers 8 bases. Germline trimming cut 5 bases from V and 1 base from J; bases unmatched to any gene: 6. The germline gives CDR1 SQVTM, CDR2 ANQGSEA. There are 14 residues in the CDR3.